This T cell receptor (beta chain) was captured by sequencing in a study of blood T cells in healthy people across ages. Whole-study results and caveats: Because donor CMV status was unknown, expanded clonotype changes were possibly confounded.

Trimming cost V 6 bases and J 8 bases, with 11 bases left between them. CDR3 size: 13 residues. With a J-beta primer mix and a sample-barcoded 5' primer, a second PCR ran about 7 to 12 cycles. One entry per CDR3 protein results from TCRdb running MiXCR on the 5' RACE reads. The sample lists roughly 1,100,000 distinct CDR3 sequences; around 25% were seen once. As regards this clonotype: Its antigen is unidentified.

This sample also appeared in a second study, on T cells of mothers and their children.

This chain joins TRBV12-3 or TRBV12-4 and TRBJ1-6; a weak D match, TRBD1 (6 bases). This TCR was recovered from a girl aged 2-9 years in good health. Sequencing used blood. CDR3 nucleotide sequence: TGTGCCAGCAGGGAGGGGGGAGATTCACCCCTCCACTTT. Its protein is CASREGGDSPLHF.